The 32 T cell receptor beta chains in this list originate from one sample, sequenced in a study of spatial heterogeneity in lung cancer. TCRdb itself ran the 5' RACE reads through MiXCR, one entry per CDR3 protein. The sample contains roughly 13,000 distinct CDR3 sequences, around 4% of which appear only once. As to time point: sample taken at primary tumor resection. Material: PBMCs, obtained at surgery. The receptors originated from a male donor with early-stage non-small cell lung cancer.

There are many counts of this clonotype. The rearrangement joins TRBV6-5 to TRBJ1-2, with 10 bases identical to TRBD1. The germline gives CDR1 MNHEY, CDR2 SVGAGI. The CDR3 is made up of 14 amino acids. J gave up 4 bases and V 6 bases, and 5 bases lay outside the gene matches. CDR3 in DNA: TGTGCCAGCAGAGACAGGACAGGGGGCTATGGCTACACCTTC. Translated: CASRDRTGGYGYTF.

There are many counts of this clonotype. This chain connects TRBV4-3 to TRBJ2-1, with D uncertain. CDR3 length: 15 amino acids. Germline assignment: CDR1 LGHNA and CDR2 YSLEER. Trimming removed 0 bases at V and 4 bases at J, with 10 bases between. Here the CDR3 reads CASSQDRDWYNEQFF. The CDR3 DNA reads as TGCGCCAGCAGCCAAGATAGAGACTGGTACAATGAGCAGTTCTTC.

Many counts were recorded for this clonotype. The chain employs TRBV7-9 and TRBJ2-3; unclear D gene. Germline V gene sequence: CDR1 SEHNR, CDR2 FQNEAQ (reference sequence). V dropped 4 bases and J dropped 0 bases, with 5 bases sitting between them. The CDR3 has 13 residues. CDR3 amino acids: CASSSPSTDTQYF. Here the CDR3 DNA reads TGTGCCAGCAGCTCACCTAGCACAGATACGCAGTATTTT.

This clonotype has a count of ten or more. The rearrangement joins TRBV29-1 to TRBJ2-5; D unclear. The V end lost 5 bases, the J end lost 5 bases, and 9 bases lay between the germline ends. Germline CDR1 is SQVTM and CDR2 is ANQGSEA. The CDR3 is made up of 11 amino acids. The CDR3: CSVPAWETQYF. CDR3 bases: TGCAGCGTTCCGGCCTGGGAGACCCAGTACTTC.

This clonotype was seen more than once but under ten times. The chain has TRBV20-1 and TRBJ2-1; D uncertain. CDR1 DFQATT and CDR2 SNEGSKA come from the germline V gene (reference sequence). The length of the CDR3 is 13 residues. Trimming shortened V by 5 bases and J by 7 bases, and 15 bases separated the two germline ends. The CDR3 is CSAWTLTRNEQFF. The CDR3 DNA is TGCAGTGCTTGGACCCTTACCCGGAATGAGCAGTTCTTC.

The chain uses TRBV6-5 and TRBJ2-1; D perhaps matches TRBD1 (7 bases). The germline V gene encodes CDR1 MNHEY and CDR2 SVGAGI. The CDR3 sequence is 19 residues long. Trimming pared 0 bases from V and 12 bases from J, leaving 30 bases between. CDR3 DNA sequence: TGTGCCAGCAGTTACTCCAGTATGGGCGGGACAGCAACCCTACATGGGCAGTTCTTC. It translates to CASSYSSMGGTATLHGQFF.

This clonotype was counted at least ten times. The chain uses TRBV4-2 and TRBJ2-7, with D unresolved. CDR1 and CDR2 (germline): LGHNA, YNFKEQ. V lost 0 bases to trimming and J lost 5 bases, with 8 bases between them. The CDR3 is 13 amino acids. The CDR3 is CASSQDTRDEQYF. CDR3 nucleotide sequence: TGTGCCAGCAGCCAAGATACCCGAGACGAGCAGTACTTC.

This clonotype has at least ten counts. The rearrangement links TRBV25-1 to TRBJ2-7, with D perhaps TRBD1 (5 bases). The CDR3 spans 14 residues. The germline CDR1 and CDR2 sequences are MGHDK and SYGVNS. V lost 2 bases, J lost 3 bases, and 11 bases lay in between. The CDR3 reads CASSEGQGYYEQYF. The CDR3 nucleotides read TGTGCCAGCAGTGAAGGGCAGGGCTACTACGAGCAGTACTTC.

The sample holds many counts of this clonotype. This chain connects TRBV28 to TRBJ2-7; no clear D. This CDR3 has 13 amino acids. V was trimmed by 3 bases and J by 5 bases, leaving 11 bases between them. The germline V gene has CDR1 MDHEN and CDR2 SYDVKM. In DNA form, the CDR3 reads TGTGCCAGCAGTTTGGTGTCCCCCCACGAGCAGTACTTC. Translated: CASSLVSPHEQYF.

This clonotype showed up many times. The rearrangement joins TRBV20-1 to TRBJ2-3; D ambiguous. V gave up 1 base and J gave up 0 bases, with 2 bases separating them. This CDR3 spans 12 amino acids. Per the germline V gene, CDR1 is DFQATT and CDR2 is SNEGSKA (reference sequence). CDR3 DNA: TGCAGTGCTAGAGGGAGCACAGATACGCAGTATTTT. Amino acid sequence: CSARGSTDTQYF.

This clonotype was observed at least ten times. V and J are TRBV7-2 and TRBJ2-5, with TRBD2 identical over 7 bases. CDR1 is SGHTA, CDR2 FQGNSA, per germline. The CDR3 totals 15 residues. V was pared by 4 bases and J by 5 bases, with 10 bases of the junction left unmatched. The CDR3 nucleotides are TGTGCCAGCAGCTCCGCGAGCGGGGCCGCGGAGACCCAGTACTTC. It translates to CASSSASGAAETQYF.

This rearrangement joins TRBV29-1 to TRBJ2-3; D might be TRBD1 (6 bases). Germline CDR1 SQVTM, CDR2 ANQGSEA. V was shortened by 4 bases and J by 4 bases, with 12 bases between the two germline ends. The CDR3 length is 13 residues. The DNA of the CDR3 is TGCAGCGTTGGGACAGCAGGCCCAGATACGCAGTATTTT. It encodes CSVGTAGPDTQYF.

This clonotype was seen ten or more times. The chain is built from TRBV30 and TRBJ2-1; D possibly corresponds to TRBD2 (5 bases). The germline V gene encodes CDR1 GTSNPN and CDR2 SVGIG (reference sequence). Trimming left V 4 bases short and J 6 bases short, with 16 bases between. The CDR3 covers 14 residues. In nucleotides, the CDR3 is TGTGCCTGGAACGCCGGGGTTGGTACCAATGAGCAGTTCTTC. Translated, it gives CAWNAGVGTNEQFF.

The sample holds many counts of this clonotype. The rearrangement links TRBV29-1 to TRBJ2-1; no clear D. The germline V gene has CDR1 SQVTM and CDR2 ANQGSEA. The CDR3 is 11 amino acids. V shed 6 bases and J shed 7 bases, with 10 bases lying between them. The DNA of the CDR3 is TGCAGCGTCCATCATTGGAATGAGCAGTTCTTC. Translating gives CSVHHWNEQFF.

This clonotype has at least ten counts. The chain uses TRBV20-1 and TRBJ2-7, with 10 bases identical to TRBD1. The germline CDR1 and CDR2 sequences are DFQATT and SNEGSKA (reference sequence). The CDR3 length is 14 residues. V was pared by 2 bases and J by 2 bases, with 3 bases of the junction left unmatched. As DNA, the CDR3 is TGCAGTGCTAGACGGGACAGGGGTACCTACGAGCAGTACTTC. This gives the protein CSARRDRGTYEQYF.

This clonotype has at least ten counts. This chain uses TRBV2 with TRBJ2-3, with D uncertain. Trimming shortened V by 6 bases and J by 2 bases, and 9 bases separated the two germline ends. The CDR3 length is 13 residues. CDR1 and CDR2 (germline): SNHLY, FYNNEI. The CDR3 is CASRLDLTDTQYF. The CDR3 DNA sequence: TGTGCCAGCAGATTGGACCTCACAGATACGCAGTATTTT.

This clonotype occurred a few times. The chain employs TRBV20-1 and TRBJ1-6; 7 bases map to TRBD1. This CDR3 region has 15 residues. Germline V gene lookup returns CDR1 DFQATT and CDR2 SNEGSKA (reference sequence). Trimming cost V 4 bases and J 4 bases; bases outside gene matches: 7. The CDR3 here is CSATSSTGYNSPLHF. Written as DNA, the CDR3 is TGCAGTGCTACATCTTCGACAGGGTATAATTCACCCCTCCACTTT.

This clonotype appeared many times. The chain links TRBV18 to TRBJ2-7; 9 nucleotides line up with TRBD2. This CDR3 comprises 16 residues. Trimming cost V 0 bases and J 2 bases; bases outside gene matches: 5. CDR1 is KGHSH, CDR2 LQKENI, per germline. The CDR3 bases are TGTGCCAGCTCACCACCGGAGACTAGCGGAACCTACGAGCAGTACTTC. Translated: CASSPPETSGTYEQYF.

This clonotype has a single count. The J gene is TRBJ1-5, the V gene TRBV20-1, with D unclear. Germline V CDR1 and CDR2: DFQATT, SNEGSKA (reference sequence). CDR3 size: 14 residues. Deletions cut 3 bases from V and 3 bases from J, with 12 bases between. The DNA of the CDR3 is TGCAGTGCTAGGCCAGCAGCCAACAATCAGCCCCAGCATTTT. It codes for CSARPAANNQPQHF.

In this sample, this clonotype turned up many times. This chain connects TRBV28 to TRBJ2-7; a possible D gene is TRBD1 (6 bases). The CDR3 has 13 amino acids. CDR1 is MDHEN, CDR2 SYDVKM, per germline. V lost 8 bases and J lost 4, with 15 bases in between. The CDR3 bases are TGTGCCAGCTCGAGGGGGACACTTTACGAGCAGTACTTC. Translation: CASSRGTLYEQYF.

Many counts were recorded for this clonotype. CDR3 sequence reads: CSALRNSDNQPQHF. The CDR3 nucleotides read TGCAGTGCTCTAAGAAACTCGGACAATCAGCCCCAGCATTTT. The chain combines TRBV20-1 with TRBJ1-5; D gene ambiguous. The CDR3 is made up of 14 amino acids. The germline V gene encodes CDR1 DFQATT and CDR2 SNEGSKA (reference sequence). With 5 bases removed from V and 3 bases from J, the gap between germline ends came to 14 bases.

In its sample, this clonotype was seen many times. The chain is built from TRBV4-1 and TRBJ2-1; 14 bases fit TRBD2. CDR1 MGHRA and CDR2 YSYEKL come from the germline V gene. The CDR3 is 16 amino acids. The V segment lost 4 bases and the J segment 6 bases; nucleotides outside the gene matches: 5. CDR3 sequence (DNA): TGCGCCAGCAGCCCGTCGACTAGCGGGGGGGGCAATGAGCAGTTCTTC. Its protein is CASSPSTSGGGNEQFF.

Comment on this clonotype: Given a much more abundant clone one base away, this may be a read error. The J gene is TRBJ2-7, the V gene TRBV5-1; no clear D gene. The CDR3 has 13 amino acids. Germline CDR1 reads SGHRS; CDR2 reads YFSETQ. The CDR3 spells CVSSLGGSYEQYF. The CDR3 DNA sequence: TGCGTCAGCAGCTTGGGCGGCAGCTACGAGCAGTACTTC.

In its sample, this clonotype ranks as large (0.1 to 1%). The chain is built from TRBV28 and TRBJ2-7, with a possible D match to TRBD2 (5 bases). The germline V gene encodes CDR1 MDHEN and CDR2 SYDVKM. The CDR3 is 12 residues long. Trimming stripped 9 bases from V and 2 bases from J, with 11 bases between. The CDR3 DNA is TGTGCCAGTCAGCGGACCGCCTACGAGCAGTACTTC. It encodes CASQRTAYEQYF.

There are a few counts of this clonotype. CDR3 DNA: TGTGCCAGCAGCTCCCGACTAGCGGGCTACACAGATACGCAGTATTTT. Its translation is CASSSRLAGYTDTQYF. The rearrangement joins TRBV7-9 to TRBJ2-3; 10 nucleotides line up with TRBD2. The germline V gene encodes CDR1 SEHNR and CDR2 FQNEAQ (reference sequence). The CDR3 has 16 residues. The trim removed 4 bases at V and 2 bases at J, leaving 6 bases unmatched. The full variable domain, rest sourced from reference TRBV7-9 and TRBJ2-3, is DTGVSQNPRHKITKRGQNVTFRCDPISEHNRLYWYRQTLGQGPEFLTYFQNEAQLEKSRLLSDRFSAERPKGSFSTLEIQRTEQGDSAMYLCASSSRLAGYTDTQYFGPGTRLTVL.

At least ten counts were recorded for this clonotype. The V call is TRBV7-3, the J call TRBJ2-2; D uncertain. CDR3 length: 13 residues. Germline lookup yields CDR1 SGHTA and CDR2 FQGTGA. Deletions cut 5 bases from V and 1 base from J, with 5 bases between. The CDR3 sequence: CASSPGNTGELFF. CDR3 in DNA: TGTGCCAGCAGCCCTGGGAACACCGGGGAGCTGTTTTTT.

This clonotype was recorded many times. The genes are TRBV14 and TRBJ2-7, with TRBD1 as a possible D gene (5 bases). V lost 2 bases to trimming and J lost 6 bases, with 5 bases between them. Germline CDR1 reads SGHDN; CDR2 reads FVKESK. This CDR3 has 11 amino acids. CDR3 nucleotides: TGTGCCAGCAGCCAAACAGGCGAGCAGTACTTC. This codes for CASSQTGEQYF.

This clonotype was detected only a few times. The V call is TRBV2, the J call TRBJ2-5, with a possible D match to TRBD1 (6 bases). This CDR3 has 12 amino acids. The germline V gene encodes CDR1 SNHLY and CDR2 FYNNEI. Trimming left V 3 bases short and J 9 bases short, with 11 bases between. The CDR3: CASSDRGPAQYF. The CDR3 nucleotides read TGTGCCAGCAGTGACAGGGGTCCGGCCCAGTACTTC. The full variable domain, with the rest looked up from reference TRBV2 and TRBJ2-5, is EPEVTQTPSHQVTQMGQEVILRCVPISNHLYFYWYRQILGQKVEFLVSFYNNEISEKSEIFDDQFSVERPDGSNFTLKIRSTKLEDSAMYFCASSDRGPAQYFGPGTRLLVL.

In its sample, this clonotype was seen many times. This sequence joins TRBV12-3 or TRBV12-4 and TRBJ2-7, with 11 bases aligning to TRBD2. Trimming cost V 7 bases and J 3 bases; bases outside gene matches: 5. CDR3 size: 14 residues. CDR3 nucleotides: TGTGCCAGCACTCCCGGACTAGCGGGCTACGAGCAGTACTTC. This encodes CASTPGLAGYEQYF.

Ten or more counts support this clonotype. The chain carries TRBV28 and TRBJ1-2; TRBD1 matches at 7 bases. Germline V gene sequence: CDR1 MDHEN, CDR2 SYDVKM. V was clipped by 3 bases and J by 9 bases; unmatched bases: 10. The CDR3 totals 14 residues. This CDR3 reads CASSLSGGSYSYTF. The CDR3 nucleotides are TGTGCCAGCAGTTTGTCAGGGGGAAGTTATAGCTACACCTTC.

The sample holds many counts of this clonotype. The CDR3 here is CASSLSKAYEQYF. CDR3 DNA sequence: TGTGCCAGCAGCTTATCCAAGGCCTACGAGCAGTACTTC. This chain uses TRBV11-1 with TRBJ2-7; no reliable D call. V lost 2 bases and J lost 2, with 7 bases in between. This CDR3 is 13 amino acids long. Germline V CDR1 and CDR2: SGHAT, FQDESV (reference sequence).

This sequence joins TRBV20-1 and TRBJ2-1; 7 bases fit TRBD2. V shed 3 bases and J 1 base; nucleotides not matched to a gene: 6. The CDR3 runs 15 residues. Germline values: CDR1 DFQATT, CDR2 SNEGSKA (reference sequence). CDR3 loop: CSASRDGRSYNEQFF. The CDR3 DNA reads TGCAGTGCTAGTAGAGACGGGAGGTCCTACAATGAGCAGTTCTTC.